This T cell receptor (beta chain) was profiled in a study of T cell repertoires in cytomegalovirus infection. V was trimmed by 0 bases and J by 4 bases, leaving 10 bases between them. The CDR3 is 14 residues long. CDR1 is MNHEY, CDR2 SMNVEV, per germline (reference sequence). TCRdb re-called the reads with MiXCR, one entry per CDR3 protein. The table lists 350,000 to 500,000 distinct CDR3 sequences, approximately 30% of them singletons. This clonotype was counted only a few times. The sample was PBMCs. This clonotype was sampled from a human donor in good health (CMV status not recorded). Some clones in this sample may be carry-over from other donors' samples. The chain combines TRBV27 with TRBJ2-7, with D hard to call. CDR3 in amino acids: CASSLSGILYEQYF. CDR3 coding DNA: TGTGCCAGCAGTTTATCAGGGATACTGTACGAGCAGTACTTC.